Sequencing of this T cell receptor beta chain was carried out in a study of monozygotic twins with inflammatory bowel disease. Germline V gives CDR1 MNHEY, CDR2 SMNVEV (reference sequence). CDR3 length: 15 amino acids. UMIs were attached via template switching, each with a 6-nucleotide sample barcode. TCRdb re-called the 5' RACE reads and catalogs CDR3 proteins one per entry, DNA excluded. In total, the table holds about 420,000 distinct CDR3 sequences. The receptor was derived from a human donor with ulcerative colitis or Crohn's disease, or a healthy co-twin of an affected twin (not recorded which). Sequencing was carried out using blood. The chain employs TRBV27 and TRBJ1-1; the TRBD1 assignment by TCRdb is unverifiable without DNA. This CDR3 is CASSPLRSGGTEAFF.